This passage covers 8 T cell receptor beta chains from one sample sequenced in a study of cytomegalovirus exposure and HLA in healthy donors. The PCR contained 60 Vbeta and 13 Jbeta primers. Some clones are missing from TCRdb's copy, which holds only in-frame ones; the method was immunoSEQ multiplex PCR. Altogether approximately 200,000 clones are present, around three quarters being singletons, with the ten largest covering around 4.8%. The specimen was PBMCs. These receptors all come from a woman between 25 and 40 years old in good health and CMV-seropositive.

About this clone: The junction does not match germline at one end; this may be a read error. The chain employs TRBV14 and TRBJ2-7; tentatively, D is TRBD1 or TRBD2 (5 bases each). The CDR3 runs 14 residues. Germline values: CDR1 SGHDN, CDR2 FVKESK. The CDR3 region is CASSQGLGPYEQYF. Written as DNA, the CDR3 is TGTGCCAGCAGTCAAGGACTGGGGCCCTACGAGCAGTACTTC.

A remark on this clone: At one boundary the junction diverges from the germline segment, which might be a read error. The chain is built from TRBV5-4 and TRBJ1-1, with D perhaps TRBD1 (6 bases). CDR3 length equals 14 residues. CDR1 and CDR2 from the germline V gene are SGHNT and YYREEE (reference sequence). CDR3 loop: CASRLGGPNTEAFF. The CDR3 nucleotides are TGTGCCAGCAGGTTGGGGGGGCCAAACACTGAAGCTTTCTTT.

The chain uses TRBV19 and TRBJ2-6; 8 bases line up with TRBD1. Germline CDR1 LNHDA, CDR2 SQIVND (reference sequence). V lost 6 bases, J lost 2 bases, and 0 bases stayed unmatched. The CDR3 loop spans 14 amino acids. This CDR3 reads CASRQGAGANVLTF. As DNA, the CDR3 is TGTGCCAGTAGACAGGGGGCTGGGGCCAACGTCCTGACTTTC.

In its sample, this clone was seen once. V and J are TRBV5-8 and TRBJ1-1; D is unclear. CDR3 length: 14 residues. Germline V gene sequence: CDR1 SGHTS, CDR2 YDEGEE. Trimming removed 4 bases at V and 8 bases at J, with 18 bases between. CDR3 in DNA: TGTGCCAGCAGCCTCAAAGTTCACGGGAGGGAAGCTTTCTTT. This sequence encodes CASSLKVHGREAFF. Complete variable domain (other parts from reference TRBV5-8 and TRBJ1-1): EAGVTQSPTHLIKTRGQQATLRCSPISGHTSVYWYQQALGLGLQFLLWYDEGEERNRGNFPPRFSGRQFPNYSSELNVNALELEDSALYLCASSLKVHGREAFFGQGTRLTVV.

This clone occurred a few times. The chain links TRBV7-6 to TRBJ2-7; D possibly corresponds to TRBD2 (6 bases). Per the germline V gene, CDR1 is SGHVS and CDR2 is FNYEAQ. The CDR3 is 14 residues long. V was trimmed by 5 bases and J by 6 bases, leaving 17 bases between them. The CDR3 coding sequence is TGTGCCAGCAGCCCTAAAGCTAGGGGAGGCGAGCAGTACTTC. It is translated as CASSPKARGGEQYF.

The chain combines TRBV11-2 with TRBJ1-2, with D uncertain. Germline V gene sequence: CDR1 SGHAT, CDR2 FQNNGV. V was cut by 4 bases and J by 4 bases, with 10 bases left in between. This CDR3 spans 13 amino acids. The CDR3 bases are TGTGCCAGCAGCTCAGCTTGGGCCTATGGCTACACCTTC. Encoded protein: CASSSAWAYGYTF.

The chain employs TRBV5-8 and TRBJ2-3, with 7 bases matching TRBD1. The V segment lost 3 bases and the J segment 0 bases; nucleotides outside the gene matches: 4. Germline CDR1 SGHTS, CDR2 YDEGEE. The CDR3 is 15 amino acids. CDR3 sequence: CASSSGTASTDTQYF. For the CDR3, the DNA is TGTGCCAGCAGCTCCGGGACAGCAAGCACAGATACGCAGTATTTT.

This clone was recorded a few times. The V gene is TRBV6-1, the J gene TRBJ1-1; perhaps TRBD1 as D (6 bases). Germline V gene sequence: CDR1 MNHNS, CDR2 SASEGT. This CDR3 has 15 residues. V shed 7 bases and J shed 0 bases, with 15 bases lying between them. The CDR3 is CASILGQGLNTEAFF. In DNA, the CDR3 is TGTGCCAGCATCCTCGGGCAGGGGCTGAACACTGAAGCTTTCTTT.